A selection of T cell receptor beta chains follows, all from one sample in a study of PD-1 blockade in classical Hodgkin lymphoma. Clones were sequenced by immunoSEQ multiplex PCR, and TCRdb holds only the in-frame ones, with some missing. The repertoire has tens of thousands of clones, around four fifths of them found once; the top ten carry around 8.9%. The sequenced sample was peripheral blood mononuclear cells (PBMCs), obtained before the fourth cycle of nivolumab. Receptors were obtained from a human donor with classical Hodgkin lymphoma. Each CDR3 is given with its conserved first and last residue. The order of the fields is D gene, J gene, clone size, V gene, CDR3 DNA, CDR3 protein. The D gene is left open where the match is weak. Size tells how often a clone was seen (once, few, many) or the class of an expanded clone, and some rows leave it out.

>NA|TRBJ2-1|NA|TRBV2
TGTGCCAGCAGTGAAATGGCAGGGGACGGGGATGAGCAGTTCTTC
CASSEMAGDGDEQFF
>NA|TRBJ1-2|NA|TRBV6-5
TGTGCCAGCAGTCGTGGGTCCAGAGGCTACACCTTC
CASSRGSRGYTF
>NA|TRBJ2-7|NA|TRBV15
TGTGCCACCAGCAGAGACCGGGACACTGTCTCCTACGAGCAGTACTTC
CATSRDRDTVSYEQYF
>TRBD1|TRBJ2-1|NA|TRBV5-1
TGCGCCAGCAGCTTGGACCTCCGGGACAGGGGTCATGAGCAGTTCTTC
CASSLDLRDRGHEQFF
>NA|TRBJ1-1|NA|TRBV25-1
TGTGCCAGCAGTGCCCCCGGGGCATACGGTGGAGCTTTCTTT
CASSAPGAYGGAFF
>NA|TRBJ1-6|once|TRBV2
TGTGCCAGCACACGTTCTATTGGGCGATGGGGCTCCTATAATTCACCCCTCCACTTT
CASTRSIGRWGSYNSPLHF
>NA|TRBJ2-1|NA|TRBV5-5
TGTGCCAGCAGCTTGATTGATGAGCAGTTCTTC
CASSLIDEQFF
>TRBD2|TRBJ2-3|once|TRBV4-2
TGTGCCAGCAGCCAAGATCGGAGGGGTAGGCTAGCGGGAGGACGAAGCACAGATACGCAGTATTTT
CASSQDRRGRLAGGRSTDTQYF
>NA|TRBJ2-7|NA|TRBV6-1
TGTGCCAGCCGGGAGTTACTAGATTCCTACGAGCAGTACTTC
CASRELLDSYEQYF
>TRBD2|TRBJ2-5|once|TRBV2
TGTGCCAGCAGTGAAGACGGGGGGAGGGAGACCCAGTACTTC
CASSEDGGRETQYF
>TRBD1|TRBJ1-5|NA|TRBV7-9
TGTGCCAGCAGCTCAACGGGACAGGGAGTGGGACAGCCCCAGCATTTT
CASSSTGQGVGQPQHF
>NA|TRBJ2-2|NA|TRBV6-5
TGTGCCAGCAGTTACGCGGGTATGAACACCGGGGAGCTGTTTTTT
CASSYAGMNTGELFF
>TRBD1|TRBJ2-5|NA|TRBV5-4
TGTGCCAGCAGCTCAACCGACACAGGGGCTTCAAGCGAGACCCAGTACTTC
CASSSTDTGASSETQYF
>TRBD1|TRBJ1-6|NA|TRBV7-9
TGTGCCAGCAGCACCGGGACAGCCGCTAATTCACCCCTCCACTTT
CASSTGTAANSPLHF
>NA|TRBJ2-1|NA|TRBV5-1
TGCGCCAGCAGCCTGGCCGGCGGTGAGCAGTTCTTC
CASSLAGGEQFF
>TRBD1|TRBJ1-5|few|TRBV7-8
TGTGCCAGCAGCTTGGGGACAGACAATCAGCCCCAGCATTTT
CASSLGTDNQPQHF
>NA|TRBJ2-3|NA|TRBV9
TGTGCCAGCAGCCGAACTAGCACAGATACGCAGTATTTT
CASSRTSTDTQYF
>TRBD2|TRBJ2-7|NA|TRBV2
TGTGCCAGCAGTGAAGCGGGAGGGCGTGCCTACGAGCAGTACTTC
CASSEAGGRAYEQYF
>NA|TRBJ2-2|NA|TRBV6-6
TGTGCCAGCAGCCTAATTGACACCGGGGAGCTGTTTTTT
CASSLIDTGELFF
>TRBD1|TRBJ2-3|NA|TRBV10-3
TGTGCCATCAGTGAGTTGACAGGGACAACAGATACGCAGTATTTT
CAISELTGTTDTQYF
>TRBD1|TRBJ1-4|NA|TRBV23-1
TGCGCCAGCAGTCAACTACAGGGGATGCGGGAAAAACTGTTTTTT
CASSQLQGMREKLFF
>NA|TRBJ2-7|NA|TRBV5-8
TGTGCCAGCAGCCAAGGATCATCAGGGGGAGGTCAACTACGCGAGTACTTC
CASSQGSSGGGQLREYF
>NA|TRBJ1-4|NA|TRBV19
TGTGCCAGTAGTATACGCATCATGAGGGACGAAAAACTGTTTTTT
CASSIRIMRDEKLFF
>TRBD1|TRBJ2-7|NA|TRBV15
TGTGCCACCAGCAGAGATTTACAGGGGAGCGAGCAGTACTTC
CATSRDLQGSEQYF
>NA|TRBJ2-1|few|TRBV11-3
TGTGCCAGCAGCTGGTATAGCGTTAGCTCCTACAATGAGCAGTTCTTC
CASSWYSVSSYNEQFF
>TRBD1|TRBJ1-6|few|TRBV9
TGTGCCAGCAGCACCACAGGGGTGGAATCACCCCTCCACTTT
CASSTTGVESPLHF
>TRBD1|TRBJ2-7|NA|TRBV5-1
TGCGCCAGCAGCTTTTTCCAGGGGGCCTACGAGCAGTACTTC
CASSFFQGAYEQYF
>NA|TRBJ2-1|NA|TRBV27
TGTGCCAGCAGTTTATCGCTAGCATCCTCCTACAATGAGCAGTTCTTC
CASSLSLASSYNEQFF
>NA|TRBJ2-7|NA|TRBV4-1
TGCGCCAGCAGCCGAGGGCCCGCTTACGAGCAGTACTTC
CASSRGPAYEQYF
>NA|TRBJ2-1|NA|TRBV11-1
TGTGCCAGCAGCTTATCGTGGTCTTCCTACAATGAGCAGTTCTTC
CASSLSWSSYNEQFF
>NA|TRBJ2-3|NA|TRBV7-2
TGTGCCAGCAGCTCCTCCGCCTTCTTAGGGGATCCAGATACGCAGTATTTT
CASSSSAFLGDPDTQYF
>TRBD2|TRBJ2-3|NA|TRBV2
TGTGCCAGCAGTTGGGAAAGCGGGGGGCAAGATACGCAGTATTTT
CASSWESGGQDTQYF
>TRBD2|TRBJ2-1|NA|TRBV12-5
TGTGCTAGTGGTCCTCCAGAGCGGGGGGACAATGAGCAGTTCTTC
CASGPPERGDNEQFF
>TRBD1|TRBJ2-5|NA|TRBV27
TGTGCCAGCAGTTTTTCCTCCCTAGGGACAGGGGGCATAGAGACCCAGTACTTC
CASSFSSLGTGGIETQYF
>NA|TRBJ1-1|NA|TRBV10-3
TGTGCCACAGGGGAGGGCCTGGGGAACACTGAAGCTTTCTTT
CATGEGLGNTEAFF
>TRBD2|TRBJ2-2|NA|TRBV6-4
TGTGCCAGCAGTTTCCCTCCGGGACTAGCGGCGATTGCGAACACCGGGGAGCTGTTTTTT
CASSFPPGLAAIANTGELFF
>TRBD1|TRBJ2-2|NA|TRBV6-4
TGTGCCAGCAGCCGGAGACAGGGTGCCGGGGAGCTGTTTTTT
CASSRRQGAGELFF
>NA|TRBJ2-3|NA|TRBV25-1
TGTGCCAGCAGCCCCCGAGGCGTTCACACAGATACGCAGTATTTT
CASSPRGVHTDTQYF
>NA|TRBJ1-1|NA|TRBV6-5
TGTGCCAGCAGTTACTCCGGGTCCAGAAACACTGAAGCTTTCTTT
CASSYSGSRNTEAFF
>TRBD2|TRBJ2-1|NA|TRBV6-4
TGTGCCAGCAGTGCGGGCCTAGCGGCGTACAATGAGCAGTTCTTC
CASSAGLAAYNEQFF
>TRBD1|TRBJ2-1|NA|TRBV5-3
TGTGCCAGAAGCCCTTCGTGGGTCACAGGGGATGAGCAGTTCTTC
CARSPSWVTGDEQFF
>TRBD2|TRBJ2-1|NA|TRBV19
TGTGCCAGTAGTTCCGGGACTAGCATCAATGAGCAGTTCTTC
CASSSGTSINEQFF
>TRBD1|TRBJ1-4|NA|TRBV10-3
TGTGCCATCAGCCCGGGACAGGTGGATGAAAAACTGTTTTTT
CAISPGQVDEKLFF
>NA|TRBJ2-6|NA|TRBV19
TGTGCCAGTATTCCAGGGGCTGGGGCCAACGTCCTGACTTTC
CASIPGAGANVLTF
>TRBD2|TRBJ2-3|NA|TRBV9
TGTGCCAGCAGCTCTTCGCGGGGGGGTAATACGCAGTATTTT
CASSSSRGGNTQYF
>TRBD1|TRBJ1-2|NA|TRBV28
TGTGCCAGCAGTTTGCCGGGACAGGGTTATGGCTACACCTTC
CASSLPGQGYGYTF
>TRBD1|TRBJ2-5|NA|TRBV27
TGTGCCAGCAGTTTATTCGCCGGACAGGGGAGGGAGACCCAGTACTTC
CASSLFAGQGRETQYF
>NA|TRBJ1-5|few|TRBV6-6
TGTGCCAGCAACACGCAGGGCAATCAGCCCCAGCATTTT
CASNTQGNQPQHF
>NA|TRBJ1-2|NA|TRBV28
TGTGCCAGCAGATTTACGGCCCGCCCCTACTATGGCTACACCTTC
CASRFTARPYYGYTF
>NA|TRBJ2-2|NA|TRBV30
TGTGCCTGGCAACTCTGGGTCACAGGGAGGACTGGCGGGGAGCTGTTTTTT
CAWQLWVTGRTGGELFF
>NA|TRBJ1-1|NA|TRBV6-5
TGTGCCAGCAGTTACTTGGAAGGGGGAGACACTGAAGCTTTCTTT
CASSYLEGGDTEAFF
>TRBD1|TRBJ2-1|NA|TRBV29-1
TGCAGCGCCCCCGGACAGGGAACAATCAATGAGCAGTTCTTC
CSAPGQGTINEQFF
>NA|TRBJ2-2|NA|TRBV7-2
TGTGCCAGCAGCTTATGGCCCAGGGTTACGGGCACCGGGGAGCTGTTTTTT
CASSLWPRVTGTGELFF
>NA|TRBJ1-6|NA|TRBV27
TGTGCCAGCAGTTTCCGCCAGGTTAATTCACCCCTCCACTTT
CASSFRQVNSPLHF
>NA|TRBJ1-6|NA|TRBV7-3
TGTGCCAGCAGCTTAACGGGACGGACGAATTCACCCCTCCACTTT
CASSLTGRTNSPLHF
>NA|TRBJ2-7|few|TRBV7-9
TGTGCCAGCAGCCGATCCCTCTACGAGCAGTACTTC
CASSRSLYEQYF